This T cell receptor beta chain is drawn from a study of blood T cell repertoires in COVID-19 (dated by TCRdb to 2018 to 2021). With regard to the full study: Samples from collaborators originated in the United States, Italy and Spain and spanned both the acute and convalescent phases of COVID-19. The prospective study material was composed of cDNA or gDNA derived from T cells, B-cell-depleted T cells, or PBMCs. The dataset comprised deeply sampled blood TCRbeta repertoires from subjects exposed to, actively infected with, or recovered from COVID-19. The repertoires were released in a freely available public database meant as a resource for research on the immune response to SARS-CoV-2. Samples came from the ongoing ImmuneRACE study (first 160 participants) plus 1,254 subjects from 6 global collaborators. A de-identified subject ID, COVID-19 status, age in years and sex were almost always included in the sample metadata. HLA class I and class II types, where available, came from metadata supplied by the sample provider rather than from assay-based typing.

On this clone: Its cognate antigen has yet to be identified. No base-level quality is on record; no much larger clone is a single base apart.

From a lookup of the germline V gene (reference sequence), CDR1 and CDR2 are GTSNPN and SVGIG. The V and J ends are trimmed by 4 bases and 4 bases, leaving 7 bases between them. Including the terminal cysteine and phenylalanine, the CDR3 comprises 11 residues. Only the CDR3 DNA stays, 33 bases, in frame from base 1. Whole blood was collected in K2EDTA tubes by collaborating institutions according to the institutions' own protocols. For TCRbeta analysis, collaborators shipped samples as frozen whole blood, isolated PBMCs, or DNA extracted from either of those sample types. The immunoSEQ Assay, a bias-controlled multiplex PCR, was used to amplify TCRbeta CDR3 regions from genomic DNA. In the paper's pipeline: The number of nucleated cells in each sample was estimated by amplification of reference gene primers within the assay. Sequence reads were collapsed and filtered to measure the absolute abundance of every unique TCRbeta CDR3 rearrangement. Productive Simpson clonality was computed per sample as the square root of Simpson's diversity index over productive rearrangements. Imported from immuneACCESS, the table was reduced by TCRdb to in-frame sequences with V and J called. These copies leave out some clones; in studies compared against another copy, an unresolved V gene accounts for under half, and the cause of the remainder is not known. The V and J calls and clone size were taken over from that table, and D and trimming were inferred from the DNA. The sample records about 370,000 clones, nearly 90% of which are singletons. Of the sample, roughly 6.8% is held by the ten largest clones.

Study-wide findings and limitations: The amount of clinical and demographic metadata varied by source and participant and was provided uncurated.

The TCR comes from a man between 18 and 35 years old with active or convalescent COVID-19. Sequenced: peripheral blood. The chain joins TRBV30 to TRBJ1-2, and the D gene may be TRBD1, 5 bases matching. The DNA reads TGTGCCTGGAAAGACAGCTATGGCTACACCTTC. It encodes CAWKDSYGYTF.